This entry features one T cell receptor beta chain sequence. The sample is drawn from a study of T cell responses to AZD1222 COVID-19 vaccine. TCRdb keeps only in-frame clones here, not all; method: immunoSEQ multiplex PCR. This repertoire shows 30,000 to 35,000 clones, 75% to 90% found once; its top ten account for 6.8%. This TCR came from an adult in good health. Sequenced material: peripheral blood, taken on day 0 of AZD1222 vaccination.

This CDR3 reads CASSEARLAGFRDTQYF. The CDR3 DNA sequence: TGTGCCAGCAGTGAAGCTCGACTAGCGGGGTTCAGAGATACGCAGTATTTT. This chain links TRBV6-1 with TRBJ2-3; 11 bases agree with TRBD2. Per germline, CDR1 MNHNS and CDR2 SASEGT. Trimming took 0 bases from V and 5 from J; bases not matched to a gene: 7. There are 17 residues in the CDR3.